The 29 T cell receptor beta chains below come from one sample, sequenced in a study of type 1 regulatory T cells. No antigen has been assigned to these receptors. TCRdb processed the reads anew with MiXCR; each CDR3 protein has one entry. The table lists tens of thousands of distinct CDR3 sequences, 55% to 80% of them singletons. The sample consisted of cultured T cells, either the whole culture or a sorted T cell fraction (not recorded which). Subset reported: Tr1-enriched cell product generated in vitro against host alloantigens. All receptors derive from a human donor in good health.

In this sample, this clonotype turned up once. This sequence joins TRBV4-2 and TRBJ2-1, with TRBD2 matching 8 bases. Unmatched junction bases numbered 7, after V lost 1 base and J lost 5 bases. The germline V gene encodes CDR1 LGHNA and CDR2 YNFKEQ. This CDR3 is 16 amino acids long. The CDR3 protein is CASSQVPGLGHNEQFF. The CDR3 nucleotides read TGTGCCAGCAGCCAAGTTCCGGGACTAGGGCACAATGAGCAGTTCTTC.

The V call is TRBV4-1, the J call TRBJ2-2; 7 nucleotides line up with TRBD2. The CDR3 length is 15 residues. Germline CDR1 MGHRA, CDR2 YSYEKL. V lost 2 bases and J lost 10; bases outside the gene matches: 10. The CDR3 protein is CASSQLGRANPELFF. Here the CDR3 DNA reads TGCGCCAGCAGCCAATTGGGGAGGGCGAACCCGGAGCTGTTTTTT.

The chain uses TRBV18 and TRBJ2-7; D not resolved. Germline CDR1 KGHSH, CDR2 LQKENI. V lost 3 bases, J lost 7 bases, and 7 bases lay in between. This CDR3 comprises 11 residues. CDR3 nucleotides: TGTGCCAGCTCACCCGCCTGGGAGCAGTACTTC. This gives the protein CASSPAWEQYF.

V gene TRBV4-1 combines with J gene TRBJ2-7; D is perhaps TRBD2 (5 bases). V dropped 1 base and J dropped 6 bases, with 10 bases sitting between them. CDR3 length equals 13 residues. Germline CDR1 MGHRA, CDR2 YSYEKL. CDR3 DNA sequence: TGCGCCAGCAGCCAAGGGCGGGCCAGCGAGCAGTACTTC. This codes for CASSQGRASEQYF.

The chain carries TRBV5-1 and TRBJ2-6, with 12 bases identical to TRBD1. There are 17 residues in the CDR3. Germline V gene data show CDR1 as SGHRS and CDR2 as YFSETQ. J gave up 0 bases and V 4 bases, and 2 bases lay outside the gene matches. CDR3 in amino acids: CASSGGQGASGANVLTF. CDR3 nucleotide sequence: TGCGCCAGCAGCGGGGGACAGGGGGCCTCTGGGGCCAACGTCCTGACTTTC.

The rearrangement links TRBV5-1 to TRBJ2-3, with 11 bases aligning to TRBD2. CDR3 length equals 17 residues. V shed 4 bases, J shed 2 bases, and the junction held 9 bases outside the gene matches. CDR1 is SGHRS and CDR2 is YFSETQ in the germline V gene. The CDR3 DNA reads TGCGCCAGCAGCCAGAGGACTAGCGGGCTAGACACAGATACGCAGTATTTT. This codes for CASSQRTSGLDTDTQYF.

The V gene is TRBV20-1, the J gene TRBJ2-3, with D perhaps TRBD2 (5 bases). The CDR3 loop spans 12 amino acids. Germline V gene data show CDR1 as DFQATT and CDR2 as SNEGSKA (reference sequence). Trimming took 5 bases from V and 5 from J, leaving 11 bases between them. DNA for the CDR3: TGCAGTGCTTATCGGGGTTTAGATACGCAGTATTTT. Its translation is CSAYRGLDTQYF.

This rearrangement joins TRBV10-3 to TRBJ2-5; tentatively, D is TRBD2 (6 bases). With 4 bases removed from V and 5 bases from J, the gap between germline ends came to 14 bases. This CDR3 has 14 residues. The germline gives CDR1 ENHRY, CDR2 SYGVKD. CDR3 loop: CAISAPGGLETQYF. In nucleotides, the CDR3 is TGTGCCATCAGTGCTCCCGGAGGGTTGGAGACCCAGTACTTC.

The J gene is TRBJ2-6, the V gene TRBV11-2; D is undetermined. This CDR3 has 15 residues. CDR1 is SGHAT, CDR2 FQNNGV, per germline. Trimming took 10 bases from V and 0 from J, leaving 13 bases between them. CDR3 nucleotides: TGTGCCACCACCCCTCTGGGCTCTGGGGCCAACGTCCTGACTTTC. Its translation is CATTPLGSGANVLTF.

In DNA, the CDR3 is TGTGCCAGCAGTGAATGGGGGACACGTCTGGGTATGGATTCACCCCTCCACTTT. It specifies CASSEWGTRLGMDSPLHF. This chain links TRBV2 with TRBJ1-6; tentative D call: TRBD1 (6 bases). Germline CDR1 and CDR2: SNHLY and FYNNEI. V was clipped by 2 bases and J by 8 bases, with 22 bases between them. There are 18 residues in the CDR3.

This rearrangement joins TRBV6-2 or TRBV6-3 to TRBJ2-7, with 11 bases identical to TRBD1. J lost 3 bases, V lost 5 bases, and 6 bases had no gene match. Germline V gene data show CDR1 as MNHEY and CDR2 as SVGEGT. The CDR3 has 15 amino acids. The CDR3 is CASSPGGTGGYEQYF. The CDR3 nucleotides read TGTGCCAGCAGTCCCGGGGGGACAGGGGGCTACGAGCAGTACTTC.

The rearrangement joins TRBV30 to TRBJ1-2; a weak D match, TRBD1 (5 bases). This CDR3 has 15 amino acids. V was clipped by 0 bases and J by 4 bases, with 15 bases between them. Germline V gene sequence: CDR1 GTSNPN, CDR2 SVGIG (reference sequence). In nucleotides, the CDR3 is TGTGCCTGGAGTGTACTGAATGTGGGGGTCTATGGCTACACCTTC. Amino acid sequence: CAWSVLNVGVYGYTF. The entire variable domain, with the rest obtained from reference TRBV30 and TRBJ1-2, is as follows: SQTIHQWPATLVQPVGSPLSLECTVEGTSNPNLYWYRQAAGRGLQLLFYSVGIGQISSEVPQNLSASRPQDRQFILSSKKLLLSDSGFYLCAWSVLNVGVYGYTFGSGTRLTVV.

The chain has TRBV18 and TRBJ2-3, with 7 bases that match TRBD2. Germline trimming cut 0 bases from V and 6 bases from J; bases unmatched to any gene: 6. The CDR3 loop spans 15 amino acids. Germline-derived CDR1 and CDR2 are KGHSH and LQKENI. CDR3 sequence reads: CASSPPGRGEDTQYF. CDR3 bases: TGTGCCAGCTCACCACCGGGACGGGGGGAGGATACGCAGTATTTT.

DNA of the CDR3: TGCAGTGCTAGACAGGTTGGCGGTGAAGCTTTCTTT. Amino acid sequence: CSARQVGGEAFF. This rearrangement joins TRBV20-1 to TRBJ1-1; D ambiguous. In germline, CDR1 is DFQATT, CDR2 SNEGSKA (reference sequence). Trimming cost V 2 bases and J 7 bases, with 11 bases left between them. This CDR3 has 12 residues.

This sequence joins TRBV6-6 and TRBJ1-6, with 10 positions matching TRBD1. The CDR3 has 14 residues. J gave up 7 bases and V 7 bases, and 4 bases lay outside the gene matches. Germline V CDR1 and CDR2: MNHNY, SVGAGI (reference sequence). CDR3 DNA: TGTGCCAGCATCGGACAGGGGGGAAATTCACCCCTCCACTTT. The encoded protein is CASIGQGGNSPLHF.

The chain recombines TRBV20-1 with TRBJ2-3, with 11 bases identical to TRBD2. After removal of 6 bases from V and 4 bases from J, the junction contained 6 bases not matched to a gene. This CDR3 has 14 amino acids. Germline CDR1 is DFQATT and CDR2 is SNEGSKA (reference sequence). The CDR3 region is CSAPLAGGADTQYF. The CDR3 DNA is TGCAGTGCCCCGTTAGCGGGGGGGGCAGATACGCAGTATTTT.

The CDR3 nucleotides read TGTGCCAGCAGCCCCGAACCCTACGAGCAGTACTTC. Encoded protein: CASSPEPYEQYF. The chain links TRBV3-1 to TRBJ2-7, with D unresolved. CDR1 is LGHDT, CDR2 YNNKEL, per germline (reference sequence). There are 12 residues in the CDR3. Trimming left V 4 bases short and J 2 bases short, with 6 bases between.

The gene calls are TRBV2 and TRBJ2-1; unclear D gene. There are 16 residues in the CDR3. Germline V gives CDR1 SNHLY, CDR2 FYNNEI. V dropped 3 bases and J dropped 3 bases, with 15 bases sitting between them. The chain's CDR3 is CASSDGFSQLYNEQFF. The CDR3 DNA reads TGTGCCAGCAGTGACGGCTTTTCCCAGCTCTACAATGAGCAGTTCTTC.

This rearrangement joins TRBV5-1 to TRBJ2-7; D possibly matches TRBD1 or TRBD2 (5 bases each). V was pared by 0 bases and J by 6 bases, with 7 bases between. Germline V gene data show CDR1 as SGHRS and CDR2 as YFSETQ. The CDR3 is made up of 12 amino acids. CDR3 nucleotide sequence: TGCGCCAGCAGCTTGGACGGGGCCGAGCAGTACTTC. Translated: CASSLDGAEQYF.

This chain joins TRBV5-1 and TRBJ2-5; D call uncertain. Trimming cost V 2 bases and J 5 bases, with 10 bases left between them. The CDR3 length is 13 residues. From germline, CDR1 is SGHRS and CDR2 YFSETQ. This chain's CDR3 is CASSFLPRETQYF. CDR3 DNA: TGCGCCAGCAGCTTCCTCCCCAGGGAGACCCAGTACTTC.

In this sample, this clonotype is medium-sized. This CDR3 reads CASSPRDRLSYEQYF. CDR3 bases: TGTGCCAGCAGCCCCCGGGACAGGTTATCCTACGAGCAGTACTTC. This rearrangement joins TRBV6-5 to TRBJ2-7; TRBD1 matches at 8 bases. After removal of 6 bases from V and 1 base from J, the junction contained 8 bases not matched to a gene. Germline CDR1 and CDR2: MNHEY and SVGAGI. The CDR3 loop spans 15 amino acids.

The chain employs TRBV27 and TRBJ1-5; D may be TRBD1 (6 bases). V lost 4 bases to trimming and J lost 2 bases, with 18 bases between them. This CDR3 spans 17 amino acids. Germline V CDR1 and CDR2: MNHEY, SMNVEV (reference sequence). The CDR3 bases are TGTGCCAGCAGTTCATTGGCGGGGGCAACGGGCAATCAGCCCCAGCATTTT. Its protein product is CASSSLAGATGNQPQHF.

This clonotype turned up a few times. CDR3 region: CASRQGMNTEAFF. The CDR3 DNA follows: TGCGCCAGCAGACAGGGGATGAACACTGAAGCTTTCTTT. V usage is TRBV10-1 and J usage is TRBJ1-1; 7 nucleotides line up with TRBD1. This CDR3 is built from 13 residues. V gave up 6 bases and J gave up 0 bases; unmatched junction bases: 1. CDR1 WNHNN and CDR2 SYGVQD come from the germline V gene (reference sequence).

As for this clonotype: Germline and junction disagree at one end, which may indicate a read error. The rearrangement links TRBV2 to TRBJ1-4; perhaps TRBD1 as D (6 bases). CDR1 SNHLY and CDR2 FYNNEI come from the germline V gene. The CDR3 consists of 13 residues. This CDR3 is CASSESRDTRRVF. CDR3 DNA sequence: TGTGCCAGCAGTGAAAGCCGGGACACGCGGAGGGTTTTT.

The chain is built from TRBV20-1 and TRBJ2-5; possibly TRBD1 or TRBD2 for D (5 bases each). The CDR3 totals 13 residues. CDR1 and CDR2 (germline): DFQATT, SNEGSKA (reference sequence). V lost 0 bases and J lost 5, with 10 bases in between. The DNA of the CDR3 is TGCAGTGCTAGAGATTGGGGGTCCGAGACCCAGTACTTC. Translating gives CSARDWGSETQYF.

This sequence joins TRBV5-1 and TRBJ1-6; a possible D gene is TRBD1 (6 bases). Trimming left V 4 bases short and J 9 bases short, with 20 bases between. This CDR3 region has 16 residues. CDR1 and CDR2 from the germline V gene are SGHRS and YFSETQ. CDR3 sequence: CASSSTDSIRSSPLHF. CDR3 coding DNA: TGCGCCAGCAGCAGTACGGACAGTATTCGAAGTTCACCCCTCCACTTT.

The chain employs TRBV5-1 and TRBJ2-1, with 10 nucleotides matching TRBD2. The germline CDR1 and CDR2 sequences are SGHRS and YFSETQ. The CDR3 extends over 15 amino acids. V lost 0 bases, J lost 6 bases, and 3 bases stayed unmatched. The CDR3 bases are TGCGCCAGCAGCTTGGTGCGACTAGCGGGCAATGAGCAGTTCTTC. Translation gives CASSLVRLAGNEQFF.

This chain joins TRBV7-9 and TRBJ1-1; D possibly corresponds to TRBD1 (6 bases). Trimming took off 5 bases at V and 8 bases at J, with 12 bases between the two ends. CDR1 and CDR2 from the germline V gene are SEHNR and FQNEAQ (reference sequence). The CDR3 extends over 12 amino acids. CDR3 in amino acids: CASSIRGTEAFF. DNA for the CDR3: TGTGCCAGCAGCATCAGGGGTACCGAAGCTTTCTTT.

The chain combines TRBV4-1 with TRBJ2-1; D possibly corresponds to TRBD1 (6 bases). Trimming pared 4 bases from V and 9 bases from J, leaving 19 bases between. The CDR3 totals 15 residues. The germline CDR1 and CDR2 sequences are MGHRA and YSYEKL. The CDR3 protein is CASSPSTYVGGEQFF. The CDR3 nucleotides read TGCGCCAGCAGCCCATCAACGTATGTAGGGGGTGAGCAGTTCTTC.